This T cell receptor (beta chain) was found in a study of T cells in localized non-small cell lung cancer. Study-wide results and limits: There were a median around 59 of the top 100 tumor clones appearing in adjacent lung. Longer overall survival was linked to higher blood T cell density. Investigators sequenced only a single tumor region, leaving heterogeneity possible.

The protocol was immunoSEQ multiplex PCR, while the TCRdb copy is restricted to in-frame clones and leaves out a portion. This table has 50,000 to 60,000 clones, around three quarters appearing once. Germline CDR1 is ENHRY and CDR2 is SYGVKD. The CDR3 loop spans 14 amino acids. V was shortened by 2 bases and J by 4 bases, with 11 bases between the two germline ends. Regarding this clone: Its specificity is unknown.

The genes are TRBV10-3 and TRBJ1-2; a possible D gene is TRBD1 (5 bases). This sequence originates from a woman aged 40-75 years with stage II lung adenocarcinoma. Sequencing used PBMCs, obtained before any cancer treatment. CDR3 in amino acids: CAISEMGQAYGYTF. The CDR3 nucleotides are TGTGCCATCAGTGAGATGGGGCAGGCCTATGGCTACACCTTC.